The entry below gives a single TCR beta chain sequence along with its context. Its cognate antigen is unknown. TCRdb reprocessed the PCR reads using MiXCR. The sample lists approximately 16,000 clones; around 25% were seen once. The data belong to a study of metastatic and nonmetastatic thyroid tumors. Study summary: Patients with malignant and benign thyroid disease provided blood and tumor or nodule tissue, whose repertoires were compared. The study, taken as a whole, reports: It was reportedly found that TCR beta diversity was significantly higher in malignant thyroid tumors than in benign nodules, a difference seen in both blood and tumor samples.

Thyroid surgery was preceded by no treatment in any patient. The CDR3 has 15 residues. The germline V and J ends were trimmed by 4 bases and 0 bases, with 13 bases remaining between them. The V gene's germline CDR1 is MGHRA and CDR2 YSYEKL. The material sequenced was blood. The chain combines TRBV4-1 with TRBJ2-7; D ambiguous. The clonotype was recovered from a male donor with papillary thyroid cancer or a benign thyroid nodule (not recorded which). Some clones in this sample may be carry-over from other donors' samples. CDR3 amino acids: CASSRQELSSYEQYF. The CDR3 coding sequence is TGCGCCAGCAGCCGCCAGGAACTAAGCTCCTACGAGCAGTACTTC.